One sample yielded the 20 T cell receptor beta chains listed below, sequenced in a study of T cell clones after liver transplantation. Measured with immunoSEQ multiplex PCR; TCRdb has only the in-frame clones, and not every one. The sample carries 65,000 to 90,000 clones, over 85% recorded once. The input for sequencing was CD4+ T cells from blood, taken before liver transplant. The receptors here all came from a human donor who received a liver transplant.

This chain connects TRBV29-1 to TRBJ1-1; 8 nucleotides match TRBD1. In germline, CDR1 is SQVTM, CDR2 ANQGSEA. V lost 6 bases and J lost 10; bases outside the gene matches: 10. The CDR3 runs to 12 residues. CDR3 coding DNA: TGCAGCGTCCGAGATGGACAGGGCGGAGCTTTCTTT. It codes for CSVRDGQGGAFF.

The genes are TRBV4-1 and TRBJ1-5; no firm D call. The CDR3 covers 15 residues. V was cut by 1 base and J by 2 bases, with 9 bases left in between. Per the germline V gene, CDR1 is MGHRA and CDR2 is YSYEKL. The CDR3 reads CASSQGGFGNQPQHF. CDR3 in DNA: TGCGCCAGCAGCCAAGGAGGGTTCGGCAATCAGCCCCAGCATTTT.

This clone showed up just once. Other nucleotide sequences in the sample specify the same CDR3. This rearrangement joins TRBV5-4 to TRBJ2-5, with a weak D call TRBD2 (5 bases). Germline CDR1 is SGHNT and CDR2 is YYREEE (reference sequence). The CDR3 has 14 amino acids. Trimming removed 2 bases at V and 2 bases at J, with 10 bases between. Written as DNA, the CDR3 is TGTGCCAGCAGCTTCCGATCGGGACAAGAGACCCAGTACTTC. This gives the protein CASSFRSGQETQYF.

This sequence joins TRBV13 and TRBJ2-3, with D unresolved. Germline assignment: CDR1 PRHDT and CDR2 FYEKMQ (reference sequence). The germline V and J ends were trimmed by 5 bases and 2 bases, with 14 bases remaining between them. The CDR3 loop spans 15 amino acids. In DNA, the CDR3 is TGTGCCAGCAGCGCCGCGGATGTTATCACAGATACGCAGTATTTT. As protein: CASSAADVITDTQYF.

This clone was counted only a few times. The gene calls are TRBV9 and TRBJ1-3; D possibly corresponds to TRBD1 (6 bases). Germline V gene sequence: CDR1 SGDLS, CDR2 YYNGEE. Deletions cut 0 bases from V and 2 bases from J, with 9 bases between. This CDR3 has 15 amino acids. The DNA for the CDR3 is TGTGCCAGCAGCGTAGCCCAGGGGACTGGAAACACCATATATTTT. This codes for CASSVAQGTGNTIYF.

The CDR3 DNA reads as TGTGCCAGCAGCCTAACCCAACAGGGGGCTGGTGGCTACACCTTC. It specifies CASSLTQQGAGGYTF. The chain combines TRBV4-2 with TRBJ1-2; the match to TRBD1 covers 9 bases. The CDR3 has 15 residues. Germline CDR1 reads LGHNA; CDR2 reads YNFKEQ. The J segment lost 7 bases and the V segment lost 4 bases, leaving 10 bases of the junction unmatched.

This chain uses TRBV29-1 with TRBJ1-2, with D unresolved. This CDR3 is built from 13 residues. Germline V CDR1 and CDR2: SQVTM, ANQGSEA. V dropped 4 bases and J dropped 1 base, with 10 bases sitting between them. The DNA of the CDR3 is TGCAGCGTTGGCAAGACTGATAACTATGGCTACACCTTC. Its translation: CSVGKTDNYGYTF.

The rearrangement uses TRBV7-3 and TRBJ2-2, with TRBD2 matching 12 bases. V lost 2 bases and J lost 3; bases outside the gene matches: 7. CDR1 is SGHTA and CDR2 is FQGTGA in the germline V gene. This CDR3 is 18 amino acids long. The CDR3 nucleotides are TGTGCCAGCAGCTTAGAGGCGACTAGCGGGAGAGACACCGGGGAGCTGTTTTTT. This codes for CASSLEATSGRDTGELFF.

This clone was found once. The chain has TRBV6-5 and TRBJ2-7; 13 bases are a match to TRBD2. In germline, CDR1 is MNHEY, CDR2 SVGAGI. There are 16 residues in the CDR3. V shed 0 bases and J 3 bases; nucleotides not matched to a gene: 2. CDR3: CASSYSGLAGNYEQYF. The CDR3 bases are TGTGCCAGCAGTTACTCGGGACTAGCGGGAAACTACGAGCAGTACTTC.

The chain has TRBV2 and TRBJ2-7; no reliable D call. This CDR3 comprises 11 residues. From germline, CDR1 is SNHLY and CDR2 FYNNEI. V lost 2 bases and J 5 bases, leaving 4 bases between the germline ends. CDR3 sequence: CASSERDEQYF. The CDR3 DNA reads as TGTGCCAGCAGTGAACGGGACGAGCAGTACTTC.

This chain joins TRBV11-2 and TRBJ2-3, with TRBD2 matching over 9 bases. Unmatched junction bases numbered 4, after V lost 2 bases and J lost 4 bases. There are 15 residues in the CDR3. The germline V gene has CDR1 SGHAT and CDR2 FQNNGV. The CDR3 region has the DNA TGTGCCAGCAGCTTACGGATAGCGGGAGCAGATACGCAGTATTTT. It encodes CASSLRIAGADTQYF. Together with reference TRBV11-2 and TRBJ2-3, the CDR3 gives the full variable domain: EAGVAQSPRYKIIEKRQSVAFWCNPISGHATLYWYQQILGQGPKLLIQFQNNGVVDDSQLPKDRFSAERLKGVDSTLKIQPAKLEDSAVYLCASSLRIAGADTQYFGPGTRLTVL.

CDR3 loop: CASSTGTSGAYNEQFF. The CDR3 DNA reads as TGTGCCAGCAGCACCGGGACTAGCGGGGCTTACAATGAGCAGTTCTTC. The chain carries TRBV5-4 and TRBJ2-1, with 13 positions matching TRBD2. The germline V gene encodes CDR1 SGHNT and CDR2 YYREEE (reference sequence). The CDR3 is 16 amino acids. The V segment lost 4 bases and the J segment 4 bases; nucleotides outside the gene matches: 5.

J is TRBJ2-7 and V is TRBV28; D is possibly TRBD2 (5 bases). The V end lost 5 bases, the J end lost 3 bases, and 11 bases lay between the germline ends. The CDR3 loop spans 13 amino acids. Germline CDR1 MDHEN, CDR2 SYDVKM. CDR3 protein: CASSPTGYYEQYF. As DNA, the CDR3 is TGTGCCAGCAGTCCCACGGGATACTACGAGCAGTACTTC.

By frequency in the sample, this clone is medium-sized (0.01 to 0.1%). V usage is TRBV29-1 and J usage is TRBJ2-3; 9 bases align to TRBD2. This CDR3 is built from 13 residues. The germline CDR1 and CDR2 sequences are SQVTM and ANQGSEA. V gave up 7 bases and J gave up 9 bases; unmatched junction bases: 11. The CDR3 here is CSARPPGTSTQYF. In DNA, the CDR3 is TGCAGCGCCCGCCCTCCCGGGACTAGCACGCAGTATTTT.

V gene TRBV7-2 combines with J gene TRBJ1-2, with a tentative D call TRBD1 (5 bases). CDR1 and CDR2 (germline): SGHTA, FQGNSA. The CDR3 extends over 16 amino acids. V gave up 1 base and J gave up 8 bases, with 20 bases separating them. CDR3 protein: CASSLGQNREGYGYTF. In nucleotides, the CDR3 is TGTGCCAGCAGCTTAGGACAGAACCGGGAGGGATACGGCTACACCTTC.

The V gene is TRBV6-1, the J gene TRBJ1-5; D unclear. This CDR3 comprises 15 residues. Germline CDR1 MNHNS, CDR2 SASEGT. V was shortened by 7 bases and J by 3 bases, with 16 bases between the two germline ends. CDR3 sequence (DNA): TGTGCCAGCAACCTTCTGGATTGGGCCAATCAGCCCCAGCATTTT. It translates to CASNLLDWANQPQHF.

The rearrangement uses TRBV9 and TRBJ2-5; D call uncertain. This CDR3 comprises 13 residues. V was clipped by 0 bases and J by 5 bases, with 8 bases between them. Germline CDR1 and CDR2: SGDLS and YYNGEE. CDR3 region: CASSVGSRETQYF. The CDR3 DNA reads TGTGCCAGCAGCGTAGGGTCCCGGGAGACCCAGTACTTC.

The chain couples TRBV10-3 to TRBJ2-3, with 10 bases lining up with TRBD2. The trim removed 6 bases at V and 5 bases at J, leaving 5 bases unmatched. The CDR3 has 14 residues. Germline loops: CDR1 ENHRY, CDR2 SYGVKD. The CDR3: CAIRGRTSGDTQYF. The CDR3 DNA sequence: TGTGCCATCAGGGGTAGGACTAGCGGAGATACGCAGTATTTT.

This clone was observed once. The J gene is TRBJ2-1, the V gene TRBV5-1, with D perhaps TRBD2 (5 bases). V lost 7 bases and J lost 0, with 17 bases in between. Per germline, CDR1 SGHRS and CDR2 YFSETQ. The CDR3 sequence is 16 residues long. The CDR3 sequence: CASAGGGASSYNEQFF. CDR3 sequence (DNA): TGCGCCAGCGCCGGAGGAGGCGCAAGCTCCTACAATGAGCAGTTCTTC.

This chain joins TRBV5-1 and TRBJ2-2; D gene uncertain. Germline lookup yields CDR1 SGHRS and CDR2 YFSETQ. Trimming stripped 2 bases from V and 2 bases from J, with 7 bases between. CDR3 length: 14 amino acids. The DNA of the CDR3 is TGCGCCAGCAGCTTCTCGAGAAACACCGGGGAGCTGTTTTTT. Residues: CASSFSRNTGELFF.